This TCR beta chain was identified during a study of PD-1 blockade in classical Hodgkin lymphoma. Study-wide results and limits: Only CD4+ TCR diversity, not CD8+, had risen significantly by C4D1.

Time point denoted: cycle 4 day 1 (C4D1), after less than 7 weeks of nivolumab. In every patient, relapse followed autologous stem cell transplantation, while exposure to brentuximab vedotin differed. Purification of CD4+ T cells from thawed PBMCs was performed via magnetic negative selection. Details on this clone: The antigen is not known.

CDR3 size: 12 residues. V shed 3 bases and J shed 7 bases, with 9 bases lying between them. From germline, CDR1 is SGHTA and CDR2 FQGNSA. Clones were read by immunoSEQ multiplex PCR, and TCRdb kept only the in-frame ones, dropping some. The sample lists 18,000 or so clones, approximately 72% seen once, with more than 2% in the top ten. The source is a human donor with classical Hodgkin lymphoma. The specimen was CD4+ T cells from blood, collected before the fourth cycle of nivolumab. V usage is TRBV7-2 and J usage is TRBJ1-2; the D is unclear. In DNA form, the CDR3 reads TGTGCCAGCAGCTTTCCCGGGTCTGGCTACACCTTC. Translation: CASSFPGSGYTF. Full variable domain (rest looked up from reference TRBV7-2 and TRBJ1-2): GAGVSQSPSNKVTEKGKDVELRCDPISGHTALYWYRQSLGQGLEFLIYFQGNSAPDKSGLPSDRFSAERTGGSVSTLTIQRTQQEDSAVYLCASSFPGSGYTFGSGTRLTVV.